The 10 T cell receptor beta chains below come from one sample, sequenced in a study of blood T cell repertoires in COVID-19. Some clones are missing from TCRdb's copy, which holds only in-frame ones; the method was immunoSEQ multiplex PCR. The data hold about 100,000 clones, with approximately 89% observed a single time. Material for sequencing was peripheral blood. These receptors all come from a man aged 50-60 years with active COVID-19.

V gene TRBV6-5 combines with J gene TRBJ1-5; a possible D gene is TRBD1 (6 bases). The CDR3 is 14 residues long. CDR1 MNHEY and CDR2 SVGAGI come from the germline V gene. V lost 10 bases and J lost 3, with 16 bases in between. CDR3 sequence (DNA): TGTGCCACCGAGGGACAACAGAACAATCAGCCCCAGCATTTT. The encoded protein is CATEGQQNNQPQHF.

This sequence joins TRBV11-2 and TRBJ2-4; a possible D gene is TRBD2 (5 bases). Germline V gene lookup returns CDR1 SGHAT and CDR2 FQNNGV. The CDR3 runs to 14 residues. Deletions cut 2 bases from V and 4 bases from J, with 9 bases between. The CDR3 bases are TGTGCCAGCAGCTTATGGACGGGAAAAAACATTCAGTACTTC. Amino acids: CASSLWTGKNIQYF.

The rearrangement links TRBV2 to TRBJ2-1; maybe TRBD2 (7 bases). Deletions cut 8 bases from V and 6 bases from J, with 17 bases between. Germline values: CDR1 SNHLY, CDR2 FYNNEI. The CDR3 is made up of 14 amino acids. The CDR3 DNA sequence: TGTGCCAGCTTACTCGGGGGAGGGGGCAATGAGCAGTTCTTC. Its translation is CASLLGGGGNEQFF.

The rearrangement joins TRBV7-8 to TRBJ2-2, with D unresolved. The CDR3 is 14 residues long. Germline V gene data show CDR1 as SGHVS and CDR2 as FQNEAQ. V was pared by 5 bases and J by 0 bases, with 7 bases between. CDR3 bases: TGTGCCAGCAGCCCAACTACGAACACCGGGGAGCTGTTTTTT. This translates into CASSPTTNTGELFF.

In nucleotides, the CDR3 is TGTGCCAGCAGCTTAGACAGCTACTATGGCTACACCTTC. It is translated as CASSLDSYYGYTF. The rearrangement uses TRBV7-2 and TRBJ1-2; D remains unclear. The CDR3 sequence is 13 residues long. Trimming stripped 1 base from V and 3 bases from J, with 6 bases between. Germline V gene data show CDR1 as SGHTA and CDR2 as FQGNSA.

The chain carries TRBV6-6 and TRBJ2-1; 9 positions agree with TRBD2. With V trimmed by 7 bases and J by 7 bases, 11 bases remained unmatched. Germline-derived CDR1 and CDR2 are MNHNY and SVGAGI (reference sequence). This CDR3 region has 15 residues. The CDR3: CASTYNLAGWNEQFF. Written as DNA, the CDR3 is TGTGCCAGCACGTATAATCTAGCGGGATGGAATGAGCAGTTCTTC.

The V gene is TRBV2, the J gene TRBJ2-1; D might be TRBD1 (5 bases). V was trimmed by 9 bases and J by 3 bases, leaving 15 bases between them. Germline assignment: CDR1 SNHLY and CDR2 FYNNEI. CDR3 length: 14 residues. Written as DNA, the CDR3 is TGTGCCAGGCCCAAGGACACAATCTACAATGAGCAGTTCTTC. It is translated as CARPKDTIYNEQFF.

The rearrangement links TRBV29-1 to TRBJ2-1; 16 positions agree with TRBD2. This CDR3 comprises 15 residues. Germline-derived CDR1 and CDR2 are SQVTM and ANQGSEA. V shed 7 bases, J shed 9 bases, and the junction held 9 bases outside the gene matches. This CDR3 reads CSGGLAGGYSREQFF. CDR3 sequence (DNA): TGCAGCGGGGGACTAGCGGGAGGGTACAGTCGTGAGCAGTTCTTC.

V gene TRBV5-4 combines with J gene TRBJ2-1; 8 nucleotides align to TRBD1. Germline-derived CDR1 and CDR2 are SGHNT and YYREEE (reference sequence). The CDR3 is 15 amino acids. The V gene end was trimmed by 4 bases and the J gene end by 6 bases; junction bases not matched to a gene: 9. CDR3 amino acids: CASSITAGGPNEQFF. CDR3 sequence (DNA): TGTGCCAGCAGCATAACTGCAGGGGGCCCCAATGAGCAGTTCTTC.

The chain has TRBV4-1 and TRBJ2-1; weak D call: TRBD2 (6 bases). The germline V gene encodes CDR1 MGHRA and CDR2 YSYEKL. V was cut by 3 bases and J by 0 bases, with 9 bases left in between. This CDR3 comprises 15 residues. CDR3 coding DNA: TGCGCCAGCAGCCAGATCGGGAGCTCCTACAATGAGCAGTTCTTC. It encodes CASSQIGSSYNEQFF.